Reported below is one T cell receptor beta chain. Trimming cost V 2 bases and J 4 bases; bases outside gene matches: 7. This CDR3 spans 15 amino acids. CDR1 and CDR2 (germline): MNHNS, SASEGT. Repertoires were generated with immunoSEQ multiplex PCR, while TCRdb's copy carries only in-frame clones and drops some. The sample contains 100,000 or so clones, 65% to 90% of which appear only once. The source of the sample is a study of blood T cell repertoires in COVID-19. The clonotype originates from a man aged 55 to 70 with acute or convalescent COVID-19. Specimen: peripheral blood. J is TRBJ1-2 and V is TRBV6-1, with 7 positions matching TRBD1. The CDR3 sequence: CASSELVGGVYGYTF. The CDR3 nucleotides are TGTGCCAGCAGTGAACTGGTAGGGGGCGTCTATGGCTACACCTTC.